The T cell receptor beta chain described here comes from a study of T cell changes during pregnancy in multiple sclerosis. The assay was immunoSEQ multiplex PCR, and TCRdb's table has in-frame clones only and misses some. Of around 100,000 clones in the sample, approximately 90% were seen once. CDR3 length: 15 amino acids. The germline V gene encodes CDR1 SGHNT and CDR2 YYREEE (reference sequence). V was trimmed by 0 bases and J by 6 bases, leaving 10 bases between them. The source material was peripheral blood, sampled after pregnancy. The rearrangement joins TRBV5-4 to TRBJ1-6; D may be TRBD1 (6 bases). This sequence originates from a female donor with multiple sclerosis, enrolled in a pregnancy study. The CDR3 loop is CASSLEGGFNSPLHF. DNA of the CDR3: TGTGCCAGCAGCTTGGAAGGGGGTTTTAATTCACCCCTCCACTTT. Full variable domain (missing parts from reference TRBV5-4 and TRBJ1-6): ETGVTQSPTHLIKTRGQQVTLRCSSQSGHNTVSWYQQALGQGPQFIFQYYREEENGRGNFPPRFSGLQFPNYSSELNVNALELDDSALYLCASSLEGGFNSPLHFGNGTRLTVT.